This TCR beta chain was captured by sequencing in a study of cytomegalovirus exposure and HLA in healthy donors. Worth noting for this clone: Antigen unknown.

Study-level findings and limits: In a later analysis, DRB1 alleles had the most associated TCRs; HLA-C alleles the fewest. Most subjects' HLA-A and HLA-B alleles were reportedly predicted from TCR beta sequences.

The donors, nominally healthy at sampling, likely had unrecorded immune exposures. Looked up from germline, CDR1 is SGHNT and CDR2 is YYREEE (reference sequence). Trimming at V came to 1 base and at J to 6 bases, leaving 11 bases not matched to a gene. The CDR3 loop spans 16 amino acids. PCR involved 60 Vbeta and 13 Jbeta primers. Sequencing used immunoSEQ multiplex PCR; TCRdb keeps in-frame clones, though not all of them. The table records 150,000 to 200,000 clones, 75% to 85% of them present only once. V gene TRBV5-4 combines with J gene TRBJ2-3, with 7 bases aligning to TRBD1. The sample taken for sequencing was PBMCs. The receptor was isolated from a woman in her forties or fifties in good health and CMV-seronegative. DNA for the CDR3: TGTGCCAGCAGCTTGACGGGACAGCAGGTCGTCGATACGCAGTATTTT. It is translated as CASSLTGQQVVDTQYF.